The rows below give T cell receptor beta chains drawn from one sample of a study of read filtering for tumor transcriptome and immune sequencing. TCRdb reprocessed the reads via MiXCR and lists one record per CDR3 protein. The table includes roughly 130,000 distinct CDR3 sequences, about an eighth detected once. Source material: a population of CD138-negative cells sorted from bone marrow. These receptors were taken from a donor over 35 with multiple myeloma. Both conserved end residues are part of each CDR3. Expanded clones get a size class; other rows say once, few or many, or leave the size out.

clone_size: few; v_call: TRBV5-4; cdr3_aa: CASSMGPTTGGQETQYF
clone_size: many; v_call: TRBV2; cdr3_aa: CASSESVPQETQYF
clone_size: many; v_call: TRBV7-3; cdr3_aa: CASSSQTSSEQFF
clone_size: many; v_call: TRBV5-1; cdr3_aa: CASSLVASGSTDTQYF
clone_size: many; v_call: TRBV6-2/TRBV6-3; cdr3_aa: CASSPTFTGELFF
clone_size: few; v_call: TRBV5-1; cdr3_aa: CASSLRASGSTGGELFF
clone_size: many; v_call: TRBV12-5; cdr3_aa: CASARTGGADWDTEAFF
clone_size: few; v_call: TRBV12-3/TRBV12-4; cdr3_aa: CATELAGSSTDTQYF
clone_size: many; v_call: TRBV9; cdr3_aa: CASSEGQGYAGNTIYF
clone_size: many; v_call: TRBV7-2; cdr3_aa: CASSLDSPGSGGSYNEQFF
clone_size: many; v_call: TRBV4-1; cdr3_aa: CASSQDISGVNTEAFF
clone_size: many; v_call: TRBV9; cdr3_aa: CASSVALVTGLRTGELFF
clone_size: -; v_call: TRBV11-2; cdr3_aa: CASSLAGTGVEQFF
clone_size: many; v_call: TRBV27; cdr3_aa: CASSFSGSQPQHF
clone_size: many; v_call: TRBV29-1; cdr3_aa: CSVHRDSGAEAFF
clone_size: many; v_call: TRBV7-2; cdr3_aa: CASSQDRAAEAFF
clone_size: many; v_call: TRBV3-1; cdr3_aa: CASSLRGAGGLIDTQYF
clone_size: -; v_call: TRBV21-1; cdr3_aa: CASGMVRQETQYF
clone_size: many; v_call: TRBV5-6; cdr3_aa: CASSLADQPQHF
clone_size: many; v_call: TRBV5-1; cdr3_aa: CASSLSFGRETQYF
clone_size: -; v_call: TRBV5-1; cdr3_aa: CGSSLEGHITDTQYF
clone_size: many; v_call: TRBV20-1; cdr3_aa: CSATRDRGTYEQYF
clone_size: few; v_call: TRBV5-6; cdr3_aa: CASSPEGTGARETQYF
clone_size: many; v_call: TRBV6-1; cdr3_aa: CASSENGRETQYF
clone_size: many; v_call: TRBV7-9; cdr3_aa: CASSPGRTNTEAFF
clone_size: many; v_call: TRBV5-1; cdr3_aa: CASSWGQIPGYGYTF
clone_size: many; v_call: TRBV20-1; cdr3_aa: CSANLAGGPETQYF
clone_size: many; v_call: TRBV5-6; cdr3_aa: CASSLFGRDNEKLFF
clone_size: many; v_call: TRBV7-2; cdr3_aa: CASSLPGGGTDTQYF
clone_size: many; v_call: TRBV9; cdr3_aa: CASSRGRDEQFF
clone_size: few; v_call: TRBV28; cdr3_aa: CASSLGSGGGNTIYF
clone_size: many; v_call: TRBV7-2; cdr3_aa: CASSSPWGANVLTF
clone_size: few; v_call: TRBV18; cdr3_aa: CASSLRTVGETQYF
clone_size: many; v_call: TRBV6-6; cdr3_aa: CASSYMGDGEQFF
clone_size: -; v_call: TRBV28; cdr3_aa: CASSSDTGELVF
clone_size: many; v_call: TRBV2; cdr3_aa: CASSERRGSSYNEQFF
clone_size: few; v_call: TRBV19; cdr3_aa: CASSIDLGLGRDELFF
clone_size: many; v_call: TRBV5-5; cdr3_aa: CASRPTDQGAVTEAFF
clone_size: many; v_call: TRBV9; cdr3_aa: CASSRQQGARTDTQYF
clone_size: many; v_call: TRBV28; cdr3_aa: CASSYGTTNTQYF
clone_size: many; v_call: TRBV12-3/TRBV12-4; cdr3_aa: CASSAQGAQYF
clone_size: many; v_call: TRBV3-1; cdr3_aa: CASSQVPLGDVDTQYF
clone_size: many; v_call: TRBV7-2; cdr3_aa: CASFAQGRAYNEQFF
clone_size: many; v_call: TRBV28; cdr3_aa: CASSLHTGTSFTGELFF
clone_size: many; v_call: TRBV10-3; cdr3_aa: CAISERGGRAYEQYF
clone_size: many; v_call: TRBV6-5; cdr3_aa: CASSWGTSENTQYF
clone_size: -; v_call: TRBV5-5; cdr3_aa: CASSAYSPSTDTQYF
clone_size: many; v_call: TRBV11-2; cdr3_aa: CASSLNSETQYF
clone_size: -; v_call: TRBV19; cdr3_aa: CASSPMTSSYSEQFF
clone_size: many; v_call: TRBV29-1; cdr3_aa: CSVAGDSGPQHF
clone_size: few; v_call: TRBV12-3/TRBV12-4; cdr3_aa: CASSLWTPSPNPGNTIYF
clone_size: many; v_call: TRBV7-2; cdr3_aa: CASSLAHRVGRQPQHF
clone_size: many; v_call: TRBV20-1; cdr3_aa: CSANPGQGAGEQYF
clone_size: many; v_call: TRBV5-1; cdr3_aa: CASSRGGGRSSYNEQFF
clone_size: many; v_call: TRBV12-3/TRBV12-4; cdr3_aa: CASSTRTGQPQHF
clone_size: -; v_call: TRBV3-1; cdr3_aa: CATTGSSYNEQFF
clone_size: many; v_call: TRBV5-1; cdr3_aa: CASSLGGGIGMNTEAFF
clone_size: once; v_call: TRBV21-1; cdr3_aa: CASSKSNWQTYSNQPQHF
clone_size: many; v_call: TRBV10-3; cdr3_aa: CAISGTGQETQYF
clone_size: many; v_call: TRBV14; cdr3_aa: CASTRGGAGGHGYTF